Listed here is a single T cell receptor beta chain. Its target is unknown. At one end the junction does not follow the germline gene, possibly because of a read error. Germline V gene lookup returns CDR1 MNHEY and CDR2 SMNVEV (reference sequence). This CDR3 has 14 amino acids. The data belong to a study of cytomegalovirus exposure and HLA in healthy donors. Study outcomes and limitations: A later look showed TCR association rates differing by HLA locus, highest for DRB1 and lowest for HLA-C. Several of the most significant clusters appeared, in a later analysis, to be linked to common viral pathogens. In vitro, three CMV-associated chains proved specific for CMV antigens. Most observed TCR sequences were rare, whereas some public TCRs were detected in many donors.

A multiplex PCR was run with 60 Vbeta primers and 13 Jbeta primers. Measured with immunoSEQ multiplex PCR; TCRdb has only the in-frame clones, and not every one. The sample records roughly 100,000 clones, 60% to 85% being singletons. The sequence was obtained from a male donor in good health and CMV-seronegative. Input material: PBMCs. The gene calls are TRBV27 and TRBJ1-2; D is uncertain. CDR3 sequence (DNA): TGTGCCAGCAGTCCCGACGGGAATTACTACGGCTACACCTTC. This gives the protein CASSPDGNYYGYTF.